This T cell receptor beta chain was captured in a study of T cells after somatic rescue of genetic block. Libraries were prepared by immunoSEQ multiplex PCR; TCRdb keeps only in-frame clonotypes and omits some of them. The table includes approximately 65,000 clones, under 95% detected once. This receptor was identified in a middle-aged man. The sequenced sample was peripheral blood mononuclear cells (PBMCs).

The CDR3 spells CASSFLTWWGDRVNTEAFF. The DNA of the CDR3 is TGCGCCAGCAGCTTCTTAACTTGGTGGGGGGACAGGGTGAACACTGAAGCTTTCTTT. The gene calls are TRBV5-1 and TRBJ1-1; 9 bases fit TRBD1. The CDR3 length is 19 residues. Trimming at V came to 2 bases and at J to 0 bases, leaving 14 bases not matched to a gene. Looked up from germline, CDR1 is SGHRS and CDR2 is YFSETQ. Variable domain in full (rest from reference TRBV5-1 and TRBJ1-1): KAGVTQTPRYLIKTRGQQVTLSCSPISGHRSVSWYQQTPGQGLQFLFEYFSETQRNKGNFPGRFSGRQFSNSRSEMNVSTLELGDSALYLCASSFLTWWGDRVNTEAFFGQGTRLTVV.